The 4 T cell receptor beta chains presented below share a single source sample, sequenced in a study of blood T cells in healthy people across ages. The second PCR ran roughly 7 to 12 cycles with a sample-barcoded 5' primer and J-beta primers. TCRdb redid the calling of the 5' RACE reads with MiXCR, one entry per CDR3 protein. Among approximately 780,000 distinct CDR3 sequences listed, 20% to 30% were seen once. Another study also made use of these data, one on T cells of mothers and their children.

Input material: blood. The source of these receptors is a boy under 18 in good health.

The chain is built from TRBV29-1 and TRBJ2-3, with no clear D. CDR3 length: 12 residues. Germline V gives CDR1 SQVTM, CDR2 ANQGSEA. The V and J ends lost 0 bases and 8 bases respectively, with 9 bases between them. CDR3 bases: TGCAGCGTTGAAGATTTCGCCCCTACGCAGTATTTT. This gives the protein CSVEDFAPTQYF.

On this clonotype itself: One end of the junction does not line up with germline, which may come from a read error. This chain connects TRBV6-2 or TRBV6-3 to TRBJ2-5, with D possibly matching TRBD2 (5 bases). CDR1 is MNHEY, CDR2 SVGEGT, per germline. The CDR3 has 11 residues. The DNA for the CDR3 is TGTGCCAGCAGTTCCGGACTGTCACGGTTCTTC. Translating gives CASSSGLSRFF.

This clonotype appeared a few times. J is TRBJ2-7 and V is TRBV6-5; 10 nucleotides match TRBD1. This CDR3 has 14 residues. J was trimmed by 5 bases and V by 7 bases; bases with no gene match: 8. Germline values: CDR1 MNHEY, CDR2 SVGAGI. CDR3 bases: TGTGCCAGCACTAGGGGGACAGGGGTACACGAGCAGTACTTC. Translated, it gives CASTRGTGVHEQYF.

The genes are TRBV5-1 and TRBJ1-6; D might be TRBD1 (6 bases). Germline V CDR1 and CDR2: SGHRS, YFSETQ. This CDR3 has 13 amino acids. V lost 7 bases and J lost 9, with 14 bases in between. The CDR3 region is CASRGDIGSPLHF. The CDR3 nucleotides are TGCGCCAGCCGGGGGGACATTGGTTCACCCCTCCACTTT.